This is a list of T cell receptor beta chains from one sample in a study of cytomegalovirus exposure and HLA in healthy donors. Sequencing used immunoSEQ multiplex PCR; TCRdb keeps in-frame clones, though not all of them. The sample lists around 130,000 clones, 73% occurring once. The sample taken for sequencing was PBMCs. The receptors derive from a woman between 40 and 55 years old in good health and CMV-seropositive. Both conserved end residues are part of each CDR3. For some rows the clone size is stated as once, few or many, or as a class when expanded; others skip it.

TRBJ2-1,17,once,TRBV5-1,CASSLGLRTSGSDEQFF
TRBJ2-7,17,.,TRBV28,CASSFTSPISGSYEQYF
TRBJ1-4,18,few,TRBV5-1,CASSLGYQRQGRDEKLFF
TRBJ2-2,15,.,TRBV5-1,CASSSGPSNTGELFF
TRBJ2-2,15,.,TRBV28,CASSARGGVTGELFF
TRBJ1-2,14,.,TRBV28,CASSLLLSFAGYTF
TRBJ1-2,15,.,TRBV7-9,CASSLKVHPTGGYTF
TRBJ1-6,15,.,TRBV30,CAWKLGVSYNSPLHF
TRBJ1-1,13,.,TRBV7-9,CASSYGGNTEAFF
TRBJ2-7,14,.,TRBV27,CASSRLDRGYEQYF
TRBJ2-5,14,.,TRBV5-1,CASSLGQGGETQYF
TRBJ1-6,17,.,TRBV30,CAWRPGRPLAYNSPLHF
TRBJ2-7,17,.,TRBV27,CASSQIIESGFHYEQYF